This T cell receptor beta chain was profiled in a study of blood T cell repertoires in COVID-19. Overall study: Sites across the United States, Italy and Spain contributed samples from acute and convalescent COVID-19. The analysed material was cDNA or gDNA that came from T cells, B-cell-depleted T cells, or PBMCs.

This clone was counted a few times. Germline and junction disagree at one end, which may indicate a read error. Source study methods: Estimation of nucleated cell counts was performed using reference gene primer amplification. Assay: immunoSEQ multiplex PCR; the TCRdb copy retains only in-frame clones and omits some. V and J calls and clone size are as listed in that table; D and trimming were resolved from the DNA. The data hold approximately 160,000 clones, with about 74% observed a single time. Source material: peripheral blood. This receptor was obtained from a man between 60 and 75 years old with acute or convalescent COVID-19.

CDR3 DNA sequence: TGTGCCAGCAGCGCAAGGGACAGGGAGGACTTC. This codes for CASSARDREDF. J is TRBJ2-7 and V is TRBV7-6; 9 positions match TRBD1. In germline, CDR1 is SGHVS, CDR2 FNYEAQ. The CDR3 covers 11 residues.